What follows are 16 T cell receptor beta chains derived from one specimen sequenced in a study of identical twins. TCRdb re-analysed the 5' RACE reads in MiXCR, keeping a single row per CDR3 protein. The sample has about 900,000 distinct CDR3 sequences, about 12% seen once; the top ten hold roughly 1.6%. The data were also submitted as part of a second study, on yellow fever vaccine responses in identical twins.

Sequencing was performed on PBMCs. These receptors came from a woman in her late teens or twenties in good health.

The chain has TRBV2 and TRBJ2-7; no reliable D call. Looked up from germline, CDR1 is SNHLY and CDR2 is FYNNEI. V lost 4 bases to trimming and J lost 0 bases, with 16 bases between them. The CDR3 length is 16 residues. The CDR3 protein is CASSVRSAKSSYEQYF. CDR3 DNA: TGTGCCAGCAGTGTTAGATCGGCAAAAAGCTCCTACGAGCAGTACTTC.

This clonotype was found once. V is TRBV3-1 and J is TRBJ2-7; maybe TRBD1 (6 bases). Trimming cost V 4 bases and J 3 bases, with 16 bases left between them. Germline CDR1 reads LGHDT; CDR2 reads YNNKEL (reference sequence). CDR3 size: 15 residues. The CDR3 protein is CASSRPGTRLYEQYF. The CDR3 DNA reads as TGTGCCAGCAGCCGCCCAGGGACACGCCTCTACGAGCAGTACTTC.

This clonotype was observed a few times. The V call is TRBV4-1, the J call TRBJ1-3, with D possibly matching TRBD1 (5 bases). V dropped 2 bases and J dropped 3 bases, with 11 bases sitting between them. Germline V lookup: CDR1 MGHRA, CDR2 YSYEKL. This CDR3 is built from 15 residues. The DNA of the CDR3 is TGCGCCAGCAGCCAACCCGGGACGCATGGAAACACCATATATTTT. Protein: CASSQPGTHGNTIYF.

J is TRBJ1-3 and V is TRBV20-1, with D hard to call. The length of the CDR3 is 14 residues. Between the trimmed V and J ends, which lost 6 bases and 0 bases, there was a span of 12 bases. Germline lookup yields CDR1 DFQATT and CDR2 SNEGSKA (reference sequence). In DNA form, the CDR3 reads TGCAGTGCCCGAGGTGCCCACTCTGGAAACACCATATATTTT. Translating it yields CSARGAHSGNTIYF.

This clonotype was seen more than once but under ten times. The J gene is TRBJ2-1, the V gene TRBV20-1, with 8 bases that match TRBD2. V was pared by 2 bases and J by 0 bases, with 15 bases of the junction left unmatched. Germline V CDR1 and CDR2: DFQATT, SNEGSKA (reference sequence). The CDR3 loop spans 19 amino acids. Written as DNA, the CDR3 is TGCAGTGCTAGACCTCCTTTTAGCGGGATTACTAGCTCCTACAATGAGCAGTTCTTC. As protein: CSARPPFSGITSSYNEQFF.

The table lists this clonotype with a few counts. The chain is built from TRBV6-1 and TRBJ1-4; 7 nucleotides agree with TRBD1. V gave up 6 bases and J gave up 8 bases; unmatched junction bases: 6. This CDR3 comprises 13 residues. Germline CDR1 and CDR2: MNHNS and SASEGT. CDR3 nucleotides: TGTGCCAGCAGCCGACAGGGCCGGGAAAAACTGTTTTTT. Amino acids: CASSRQGREKLFF.

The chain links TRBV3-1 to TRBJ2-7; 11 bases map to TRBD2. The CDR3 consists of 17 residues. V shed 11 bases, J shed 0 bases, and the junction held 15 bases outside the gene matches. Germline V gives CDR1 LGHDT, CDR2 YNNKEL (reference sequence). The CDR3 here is CASCNRTSGQHSYEQYF. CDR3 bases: TGTGCCTCCTGCAATAGGACTAGCGGGCAACACTCCTACGAGCAGTACTTC.

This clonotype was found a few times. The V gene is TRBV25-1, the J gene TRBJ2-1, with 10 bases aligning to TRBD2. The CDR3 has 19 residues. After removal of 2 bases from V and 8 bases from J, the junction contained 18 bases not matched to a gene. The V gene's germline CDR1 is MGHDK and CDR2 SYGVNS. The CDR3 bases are TGTGCCAGCAGTGAACCCACCCGGGCGTCAAGCGGGAGGGTCTATGAGCAGTTCTTC. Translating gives CASSEPTRASSGRVYEQFF.

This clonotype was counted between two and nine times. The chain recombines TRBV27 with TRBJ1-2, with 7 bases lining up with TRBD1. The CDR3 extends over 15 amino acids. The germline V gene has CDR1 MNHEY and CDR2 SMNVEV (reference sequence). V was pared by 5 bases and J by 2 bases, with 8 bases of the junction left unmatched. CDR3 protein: CASSLAVTGNYGYTF. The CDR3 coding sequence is TGTGCCAGCAGTCTCGCCGTGACAGGGAACTATGGCTACACCTTC.

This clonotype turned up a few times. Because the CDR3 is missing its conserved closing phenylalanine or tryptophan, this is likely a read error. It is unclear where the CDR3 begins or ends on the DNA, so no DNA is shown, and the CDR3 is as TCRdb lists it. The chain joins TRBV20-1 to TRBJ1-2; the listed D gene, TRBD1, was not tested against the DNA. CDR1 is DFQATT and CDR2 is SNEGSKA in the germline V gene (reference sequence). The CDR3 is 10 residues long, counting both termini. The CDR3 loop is CSASVRGETY.

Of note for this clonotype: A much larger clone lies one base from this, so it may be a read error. CDR3 DNA sequence: TGTGCCAGCATCGGCGGGCGCTACGAGCAGCACTTC. Translated, it gives CASIGGRYEQHF. The rearrangement links TRBV28 to TRBJ2-7; D is possibly TRBD2 (5 bases). Germline loops: CDR1 MDHEN, CDR2 SYDVKM. This CDR3 is built from 12 residues.

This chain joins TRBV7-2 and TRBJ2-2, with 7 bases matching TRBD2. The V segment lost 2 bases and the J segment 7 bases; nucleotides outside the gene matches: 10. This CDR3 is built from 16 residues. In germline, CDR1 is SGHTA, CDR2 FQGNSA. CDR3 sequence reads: CASSLTVGGPGGELFF. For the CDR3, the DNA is TGTGCCAGCAGCTTAACGGTGGGAGGGCCAGGCGGGGAGCTGTTTTTT.

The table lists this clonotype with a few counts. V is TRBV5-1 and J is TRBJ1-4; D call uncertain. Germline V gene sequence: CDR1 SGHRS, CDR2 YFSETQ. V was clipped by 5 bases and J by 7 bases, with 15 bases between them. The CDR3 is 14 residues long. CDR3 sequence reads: CASRPGAGGEKLFF. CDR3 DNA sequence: TGCGCCAGCAGACCAGGCGCAGGAGGTGAAAAACTGTTTTTT. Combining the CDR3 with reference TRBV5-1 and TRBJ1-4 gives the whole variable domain KAGVTQTPRYLIKTRGQQVTLSCSPISGHRSVSWYQQTPGQGLQFLFEYFSETQRNKGNFPGRFSGRQFSNSRSEMNVSTLELGDSALYLCASRPGAGGEKLFFGSGTQLSVL.

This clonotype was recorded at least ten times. CDR3 amino acids: CSVARLLANTEAFF. The CDR3 DNA is TGCAGCGTTGCCAGACTCCTTGCGAACACTGAAGCTTTCTTT. V is TRBV29-1 and J is TRBJ1-1; D remains unclear. Trimming pared 4 bases from V and 1 base from J, leaving 13 bases between. The CDR3 runs 14 residues. Looked up from germline, CDR1 is SQVTM and CDR2 is ANQGSEA.

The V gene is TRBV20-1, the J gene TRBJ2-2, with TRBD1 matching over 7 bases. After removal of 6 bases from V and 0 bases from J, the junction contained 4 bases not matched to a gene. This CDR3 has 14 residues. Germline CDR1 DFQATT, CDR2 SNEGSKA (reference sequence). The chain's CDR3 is CSAKQGTNTGELFF. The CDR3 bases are TGCAGTGCCAAACAGGGGACGAACACCGGGGAGCTGTTTTTT.

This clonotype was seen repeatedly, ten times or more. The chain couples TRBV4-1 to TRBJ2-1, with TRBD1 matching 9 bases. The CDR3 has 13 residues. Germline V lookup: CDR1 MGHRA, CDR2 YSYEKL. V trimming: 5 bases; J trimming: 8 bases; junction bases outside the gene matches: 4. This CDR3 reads CASSSTGGYEQFF. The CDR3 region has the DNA TGCGCCAGCAGCTCCACAGGGGGCTATGAGCAGTTCTTC.